This TCR beta chain comes out of a study of CD8 T cells in ankylosing spondylitis. Whole-study results and caveats: Ankylosing spondylitis blood seemed to carry a telltale TCR beta motif made of several highly homologous variants. According to the report, clones linked to the disease were significantly enriched in matched synovial fluid samples taken from ankylosing spondylitis patients. Several of the motif variants were reported before in synovial fluid and blood from reactive arthritis.

By quantitative 5'-RACE with molecular barcodes, the TCR beta libraries were made. TCRdb itself ran the 5' RACE reads through MiXCR, one entry per CDR3 protein. Here the sample spans about 840,000 distinct CDR3 sequences, about 10% being singletons. This clonotype has only a few counts. Its target is not known. CDR1 is SGHVS and CDR2 is FNYEAQ in the germline V gene. The CDR3 spans 16 residues. V shed 3 bases and J shed 6 bases, with 17 bases lying between them. The chain joins TRBV7-6 to TRBJ2-2, with a possible D match to TRBD1 (6 bases). The sample consisted of blood, either unsorted or a sorted T cell fraction (not recorded which). The sequence was obtained from a male donor with ankylosing spondylitis. CDR3 amino acids: CASSFAGRGFAGELFF. In nucleotides, the CDR3 is TGTGCCAGCAGCTTCGCCGGCAGGGGATTTGCCGGGGAGCTGTTTTTT.